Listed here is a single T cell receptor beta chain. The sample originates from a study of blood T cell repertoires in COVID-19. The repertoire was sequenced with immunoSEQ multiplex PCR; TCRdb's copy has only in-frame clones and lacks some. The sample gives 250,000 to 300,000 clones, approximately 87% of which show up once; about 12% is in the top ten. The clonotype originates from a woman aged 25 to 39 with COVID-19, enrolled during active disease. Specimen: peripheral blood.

In DNA form, the CDR3 reads TGTGCCAGCAGTGAAAGGGGGGGTGTCTATGGCTACACCTTC. Amino acid sequence: CASSERGGVYGYTF. The chain employs TRBV25-1 and TRBJ1-2; D is possibly TRBD1 (6 bases). V lost 2 bases and J lost 4, with 11 bases in between. Looked up from germline, CDR1 is MGHDK and CDR2 is SYGVNS. The CDR3 spans 14 residues.